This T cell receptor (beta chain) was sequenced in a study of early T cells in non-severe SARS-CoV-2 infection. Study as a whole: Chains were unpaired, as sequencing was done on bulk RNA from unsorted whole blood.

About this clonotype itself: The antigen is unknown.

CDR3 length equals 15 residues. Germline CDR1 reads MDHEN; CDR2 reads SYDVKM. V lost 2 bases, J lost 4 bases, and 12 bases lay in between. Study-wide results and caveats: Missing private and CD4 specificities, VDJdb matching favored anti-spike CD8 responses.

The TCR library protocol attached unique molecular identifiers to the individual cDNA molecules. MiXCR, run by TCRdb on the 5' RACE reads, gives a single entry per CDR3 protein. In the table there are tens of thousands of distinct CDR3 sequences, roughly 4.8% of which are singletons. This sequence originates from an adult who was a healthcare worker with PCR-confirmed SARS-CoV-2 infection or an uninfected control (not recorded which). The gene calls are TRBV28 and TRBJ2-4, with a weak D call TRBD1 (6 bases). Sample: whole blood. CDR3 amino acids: CASSLGGQTKNIQYF. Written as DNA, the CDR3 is TGTGCCAGCAGTTTAGGAGGACAGACGAAAAACATTCAGTACTTC.